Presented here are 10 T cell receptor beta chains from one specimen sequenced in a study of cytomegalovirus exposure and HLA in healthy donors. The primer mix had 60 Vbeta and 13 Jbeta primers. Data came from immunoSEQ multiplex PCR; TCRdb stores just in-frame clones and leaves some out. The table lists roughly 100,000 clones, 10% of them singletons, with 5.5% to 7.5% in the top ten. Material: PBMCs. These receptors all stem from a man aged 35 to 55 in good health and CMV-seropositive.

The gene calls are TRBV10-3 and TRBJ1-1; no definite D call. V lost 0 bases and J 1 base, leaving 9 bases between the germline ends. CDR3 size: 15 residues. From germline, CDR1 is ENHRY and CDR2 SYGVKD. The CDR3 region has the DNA TGTGCCATCAGTGAGTCGAGTCTAAGGAACACTGAAGCTTTCTTT. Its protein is CAISESSLRNTEAFF.

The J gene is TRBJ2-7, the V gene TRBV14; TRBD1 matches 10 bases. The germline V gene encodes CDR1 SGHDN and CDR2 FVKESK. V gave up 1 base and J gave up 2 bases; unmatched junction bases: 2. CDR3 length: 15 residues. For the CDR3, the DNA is TGTGCCAGCAGCCAAGCCGGGACAGGGGCCTACGAGCAGTACTTC. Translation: CASSQAGTGAYEQYF.

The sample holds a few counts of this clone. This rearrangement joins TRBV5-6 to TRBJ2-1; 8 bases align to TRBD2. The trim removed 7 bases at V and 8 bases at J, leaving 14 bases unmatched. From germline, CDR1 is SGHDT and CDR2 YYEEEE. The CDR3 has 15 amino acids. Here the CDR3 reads CASGLAGPLGDEQFF. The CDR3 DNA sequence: TGTGCCAGCGGATTAGCGGGACCACTCGGCGATGAGCAGTTCTTC.

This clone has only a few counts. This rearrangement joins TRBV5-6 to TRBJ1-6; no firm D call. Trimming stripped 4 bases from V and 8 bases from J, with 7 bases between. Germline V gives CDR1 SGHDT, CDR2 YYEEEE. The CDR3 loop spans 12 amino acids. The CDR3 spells CASSPGYSPLHF. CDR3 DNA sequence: TGTGCCAGCAGCCCGGGGTATTCACCCCTCCACTTT.

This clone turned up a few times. CDR3 nucleotides: TGTGCCAGCAGTTCTGGCGGGAGAGAGACCCAGTACTTC. Translating gives CASSSGGRETQYF. The chain carries TRBV28 and TRBJ2-5, with 7 bases fitting TRBD2. Germline V gene lookup returns CDR1 MDHEN and CDR2 SYDVKM. The V and J ends lost 4 bases and 4 bases, in that order; junction bases with no gene match: 3. The CDR3 spans 13 residues.

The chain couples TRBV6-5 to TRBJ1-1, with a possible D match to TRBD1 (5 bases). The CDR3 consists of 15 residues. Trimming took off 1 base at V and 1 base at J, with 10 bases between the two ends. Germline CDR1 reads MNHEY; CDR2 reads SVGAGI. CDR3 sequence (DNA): TGTGCCAGCAGTTACTACAAGGGGCAGAACACTGAAGCTTTCTTT. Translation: CASSYYKGQNTEAFF.

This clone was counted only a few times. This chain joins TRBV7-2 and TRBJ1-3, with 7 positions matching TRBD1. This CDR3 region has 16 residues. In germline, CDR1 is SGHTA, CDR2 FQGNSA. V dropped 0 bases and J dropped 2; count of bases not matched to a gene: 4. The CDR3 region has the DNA TGTGCCAGCAGCTTAGCGGGTAGGGGGCCTGGAAACACCATATATTTT. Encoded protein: CASSLAGRGPGNTIYF.

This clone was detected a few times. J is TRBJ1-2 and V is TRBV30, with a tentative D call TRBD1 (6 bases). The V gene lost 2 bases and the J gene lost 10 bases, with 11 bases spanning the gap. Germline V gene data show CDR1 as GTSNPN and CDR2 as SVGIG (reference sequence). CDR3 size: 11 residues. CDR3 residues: CAWSLRTVYTF. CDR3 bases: TGTGCCTGGAGTCTCCGGACAGTCTACACCTTC.

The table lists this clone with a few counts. DNA of the CDR3: TGTGCTAGTGGTTTGTCGATAGATGTATCTACTAACTACGAGCAGTACTTC. The encoded protein is CASGLSIDVSTNYEQYF. V usage is TRBV12-5 and J usage is TRBJ2-7; no clear D gene. This CDR3 contains 17 residues. Germline V gene data show CDR1 as LGHNT and CDR2 as FRNRAP. Trimming pared 2 bases from V and 3 bases from J, leaving 20 bases between.

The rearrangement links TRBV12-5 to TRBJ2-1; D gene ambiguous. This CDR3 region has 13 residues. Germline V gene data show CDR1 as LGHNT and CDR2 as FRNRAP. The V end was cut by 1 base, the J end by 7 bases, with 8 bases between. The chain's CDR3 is CASGLGQVNEQFF. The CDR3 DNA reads TGTGCTAGTGGTTTGGGACAAGTTAATGAGCAGTTCTTC.